Listed below are T cell receptor beta chains from one sample, sequenced in a study of cytomegalovirus exposure and HLA in healthy donors. The data were produced by immunoSEQ multiplex PCR, yet TCRdb's version contains in-frame clones alone and is incomplete. Of around 64,000 clones listed, more than 80% are singletons. Sequenced sample: PBMCs. These TCRs come from a woman in her twenties or thirties in good health and CMV-seropositive. The CDR3 runs from the conserved cysteine through the conserved F or W. A D gene is named only where the DNA matches it firmly. A clone size is listed for some rows: how often the clone was seen (once, few, many), or a class if it is expanded.

j_gene	abundance	d_gene	v_gene	len	CDR3nt	CDR3aa
TRBJ1-1	-	-	TRBV7-9	13	TGTGCCAGCAGCTCAGCGGCGGGCCCTGAAGCTTTCTTT	CASSSAAGPEAFF
TRBJ1-2	-	-	TRBV18	15	TGTGCCAGCTCACCTGGGACATTCGAAAACTATGGCTACACCTTC	CASSPGTFENYGYTF
TRBJ2-7	once	-	TRBV2	11	TGTGCCAGCAGCACCTACTACGAGCAGTACTTC	CASSTYYEQYF
TRBJ2-7	-	TRBD2	TRBV7-8	11	TGTGCCAGCAGAGCGGCGGGAGATCGGTACTTC	CASRAAGDRYF
TRBJ2-7	-	-	TRBV13	13	TGTGCCAGCAGCCCTTTACTCACCTACGAGCAGTACTTC	CASSPLLTYEQYF
TRBJ2-1	-	TRBD2	TRBV5-1	15	TGCGCCAGCAGCCGGACTAGCGGGTTATACAATGAGCAGTTCTTC	CASSRTSGLYNEQFF
TRBJ2-1	-	TRBD2	TRBV29-1	14	TGCAGCGTTTCCCCGCGACTAGCAGACAATGAGCAGTTCTTC	CSVSPRLADNEQFF
TRBJ2-5	-	TRBD1	TRBV2	14	TGTGCCAGCAGTCCCTACAGGGGGCGAGAGACCCAGTACTTC	CASSPYRGRETQYF
TRBJ1-1	-	-	TRBV29-1	13	TGCAGCGTTGAGGGCAGACCGAACACTGAAGCTTTCTTT	CSVEGRPNTEAFF
TRBJ2-3	-	-	TRBV6-6	15	TGTGCCAGCAGTTACCTGCCAGGGGTGACAGATACGCAGTATTTT	CASSYLPGVTDTQYF
TRBJ2-2	-	TRBD1	TRBV10-3	14	TGTGCCATCAAACCGACAGGGGTCACCGGGGAGCTGTTTTTT	CAIKPTGVTGELFF
TRBJ1-1	-	-	TRBV4-1	12	TGCGCCAGCAGCCAAGACGGGAGGGTCCCTTTCTTT	CASSQDGRVPFF
TRBJ1-1	once	TRBD1	TRBV12-5	13	TGTGCTAGTGGTTTGACAAGGGACAGCGAAGCTTTCTTT	CASGLTRDSEAFF
TRBJ2-5	-	-	TRBV2	12	TGTGCCAGCACCCCGCGGGGAGAGACCCAGTACTTC	CASTPRGETQYF
TRBJ1-2	-	TRBD1	TRBV7-9	14	TGTGCCAGCAGCTTAGAACAGGGGGCGAAGGGCTACACCTTC	CASSLEQGAKGYTF
TRBJ2-2	-	TRBD1	TRBV9	16	TGTGCCAGCAGCGTAACAGGGGGCGCCGCCACCGGGGAGCTGTTTTTT	CASSVTGGAATGELFF
TRBJ2-3	-	-	TRBV5-1	16	TGCGCCAGCAGCTTGGTGGGGGGAGGCGGCACAGATACGCAGTATTTT	CASSLVGGGGTDTQYF
TRBJ2-7	-	-	TRBV5-1	14	TGCGCCAGCAGCCTCCGGGACAAACCCTACGAGCAGTACTTC	CASSLRDKPYEQYF
TRBJ2-5	-	TRBD2	TRBV25-1	15	TGTGCCAGCAGTGAATACACTAGCGAACCAGAGACCCAGTACTTC	CASSEYTSEPETQYF
TRBJ2-6	-	TRBD2	TRBV5-1	15	TGCGCCAGCAGGGGAGGGGAATCTGGGGCCAACGTCCTGACTTTC	CASRGGESGANVLTF
TRBJ1-4	-	-	TRBV11-2	14	TGTGCCAGCAGCCCCCGTAGAGGGTCTGAAAAACTGTTTTTT	CASSPRRGSEKLFF
TRBJ2-1	-	TRBD1	TRBV5-1	15	TGCGCCAGCAGCTTGGCGACAGGGTTTAGGGATGAGCAGTTCTTC	CASSLATGFRDEQFF
TRBJ1-3	-	-	TRBV25-1	14	TGTGCCAGCAGTGGGCCTTATCTAGGAGACACCATATATTTT	CASSGPYLGDTIYF
TRBJ2-7	-	TRBD2	TRBV19	15	TGTGCCAGTAGTATCTTTGCGGGAGGTTCCTACGAGCAGTACTTC	CASSIFAGGSYEQYF
TRBJ2-3	-	TRBD2	TRBV27	16	TGTGCCAGCAGCCCAATCGGACTAGCGGGTAGAGATACGCAGTATTTT	CASSPIGLAGRDTQYF
TRBJ2-1	-	-	TRBV27	15	TGTGCCAGCAGTACAATCACGGGGGTATACAATGAGCAGTTCTTC	CASSTITGVYNEQFF
TRBJ2-5	once	-	TRBV6-5	14	TGTGCCAGCAGTCAGGGGCGGGAGACCGAGACCCAGTACTTC	CASSQGRETETQYF